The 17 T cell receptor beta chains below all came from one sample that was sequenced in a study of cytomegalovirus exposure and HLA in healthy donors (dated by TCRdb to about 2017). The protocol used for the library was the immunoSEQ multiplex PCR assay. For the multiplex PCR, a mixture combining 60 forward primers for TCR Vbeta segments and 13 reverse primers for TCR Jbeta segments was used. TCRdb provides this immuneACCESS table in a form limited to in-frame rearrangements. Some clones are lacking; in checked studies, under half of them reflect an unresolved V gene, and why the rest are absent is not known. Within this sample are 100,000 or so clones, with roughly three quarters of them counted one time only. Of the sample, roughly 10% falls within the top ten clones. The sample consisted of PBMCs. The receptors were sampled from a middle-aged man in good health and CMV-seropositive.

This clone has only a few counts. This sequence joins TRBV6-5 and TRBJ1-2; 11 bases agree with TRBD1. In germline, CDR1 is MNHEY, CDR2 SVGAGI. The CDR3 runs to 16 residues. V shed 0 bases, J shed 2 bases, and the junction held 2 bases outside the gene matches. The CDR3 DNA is TGTGCCAGCAGTTACTCGGGACAGGGGGTGAACTATGGCTACACCTTC. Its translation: CASSYSGQGVNYGYTF.

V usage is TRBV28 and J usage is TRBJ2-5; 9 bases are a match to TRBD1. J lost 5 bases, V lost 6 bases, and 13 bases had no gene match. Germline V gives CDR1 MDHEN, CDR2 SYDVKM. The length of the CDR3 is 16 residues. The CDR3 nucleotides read TGTGCCAGCAGAAGTCCCGGGACAGGGTCTCTCGAGACCCAGTACTTC. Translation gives CASRSPGTGSLETQYF.

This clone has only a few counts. This chain's CDR3 is CASGQTNTEAFF. DNA for the CDR3: TGTGCCAGCGGACAGACGAACACTGAAGCTTTCTTT. The rearrangement joins TRBV2 to TRBJ1-1, with a possible D match to TRBD1 (6 bases). The CDR3 has 12 residues. Trimming cost V 8 bases and J 1 base, with 8 bases left between them. Per germline, CDR1 SNHLY and CDR2 FYNNEI. The full variable domain, rest sourced from reference TRBV2 and TRBJ1-1, is EPEVTQTPSHQVTQMGQEVILRCVPISNHLYFYWYRQILGQKVEFLVSFYNNEISEKSEIFDDQFSVERPDGSNFTLKIRSTKLEDSAMYFCASGQTNTEAFFGQGTRLTVV.

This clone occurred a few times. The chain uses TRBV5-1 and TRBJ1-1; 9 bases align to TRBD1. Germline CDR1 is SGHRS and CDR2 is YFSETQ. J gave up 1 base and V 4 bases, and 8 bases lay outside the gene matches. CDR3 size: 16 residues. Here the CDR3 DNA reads TGCGCCAGCAGCCCGGGACAGGGACACTGGAACACTGAAGCTTTCTTT. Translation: CASSPGQGHWNTEAFF.

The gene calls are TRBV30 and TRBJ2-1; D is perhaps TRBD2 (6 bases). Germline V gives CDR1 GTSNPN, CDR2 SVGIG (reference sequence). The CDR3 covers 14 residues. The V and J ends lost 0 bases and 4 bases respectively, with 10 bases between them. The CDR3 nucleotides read TGTGCCTGGAGTGTTAGCGGCCCTTACAATGAGCAGTTCTTC. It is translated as CAWSVSGPYNEQFF.

The CDR3 is CASSESAGGYEQYF. The CDR3, as DNA: TGTGCCAGCAGTGAATCCGCAGGGGGCTACGAGCAGTACTTC. The rearrangement uses TRBV6-1 and TRBJ2-7; 7 nucleotides align to TRBD1. The CDR3 has 14 residues. Germline loops: CDR1 MNHNS, CDR2 SASEGT. The ends lost 2 bases at V and 3 bases at J; junction bases unmatched: 4.

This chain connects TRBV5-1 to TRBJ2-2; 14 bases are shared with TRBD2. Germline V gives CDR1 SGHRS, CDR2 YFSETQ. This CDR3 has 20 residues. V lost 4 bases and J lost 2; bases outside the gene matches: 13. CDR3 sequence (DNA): TGCGCCAGCAGCCGCGCCGGGACTAGCGGGAGAAGGGGAAACACCGGGGAGCTGTTTTTT. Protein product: CASSRAGTSGRRGNTGELFF.

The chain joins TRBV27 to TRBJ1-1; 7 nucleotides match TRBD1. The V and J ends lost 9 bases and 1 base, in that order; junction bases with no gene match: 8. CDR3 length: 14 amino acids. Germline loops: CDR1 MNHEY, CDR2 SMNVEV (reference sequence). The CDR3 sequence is CASKNRGKNTEAFF. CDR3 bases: TGTGCCAGTAAAAACAGGGGAAAGAACACTGAAGCTTTCTTT.

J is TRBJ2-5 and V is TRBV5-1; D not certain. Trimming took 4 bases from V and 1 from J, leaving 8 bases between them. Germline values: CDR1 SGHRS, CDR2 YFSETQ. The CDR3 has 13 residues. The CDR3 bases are TGCGCCAGCAGCCTGACATTCCAAGAGACCCAGTACTTC. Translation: CASSLTFQETQYF.

The CDR3 DNA reads TGTGCCAGCGGAGGGAAGCAGCCCCAGCATTTT. It encodes CASGGKQPQHF. The chain joins TRBV27 to TRBJ1-5; unclear D gene. The CDR3 has 11 amino acids. Germline V gene sequence: CDR1 MNHEY, CDR2 SMNVEV (reference sequence). Trimming left V 8 bases short and J 7 bases short, with 9 bases between.

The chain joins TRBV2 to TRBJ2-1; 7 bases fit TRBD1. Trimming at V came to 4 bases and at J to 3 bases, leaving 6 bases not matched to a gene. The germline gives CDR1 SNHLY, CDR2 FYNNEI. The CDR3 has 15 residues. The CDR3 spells CASSGKGQVYNEQFF. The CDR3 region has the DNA TGTGCCAGCAGTGGAAAAGGACAGGTCTACAATGAGCAGTTCTTC.

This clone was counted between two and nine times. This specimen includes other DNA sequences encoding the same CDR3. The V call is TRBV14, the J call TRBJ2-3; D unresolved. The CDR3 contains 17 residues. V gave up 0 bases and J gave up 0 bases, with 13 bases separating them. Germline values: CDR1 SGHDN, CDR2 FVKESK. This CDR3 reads CASSQDPGGTSTDTQYF. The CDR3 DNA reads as TGTGCCAGCAGCCAAGACCCCGGCGGAACTAGCACAGATACGCAGTATTTT. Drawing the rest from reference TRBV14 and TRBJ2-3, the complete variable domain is EAGVTQFPSHSVIEKGQTVTLRCDPISGHDNLYWYRRVMGKEIKFLLHFVKESKQDESGMPNNRFLAERTGGTYSTLKVQPAELEDSGVYFCASSQDPGGTSTDTQYFGPGTRLTVL.

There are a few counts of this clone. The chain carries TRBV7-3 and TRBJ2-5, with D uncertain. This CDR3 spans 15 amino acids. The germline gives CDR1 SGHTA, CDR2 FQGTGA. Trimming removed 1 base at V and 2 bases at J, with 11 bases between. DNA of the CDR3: TGTGCCAGCAGCTTAAGTGCGGCGATACAAGAGACCCAGTACTTC. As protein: CASSLSAAIQETQYF.

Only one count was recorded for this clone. CDR3 nucleotides: TGTGCCAGCAGCCCAACAACTAGCGGGGGCACAGATACGCAGTATTTT. This codes for CASSPTTSGGTDTQYF. This chain links TRBV11-2 with TRBJ2-3, with 10 bases matching TRBD2. The CDR3 spans 16 residues. Germline assignment: CDR1 SGHAT and CDR2 FQNNGV. J lost 1 base, V lost 5 bases, and 6 bases had no gene match. Drawing the rest from reference TRBV11-2 and TRBJ2-3, the complete variable domain is EAGVAQSPRYKIIEKRQSVAFWCNPISGHATLYWYQQILGQGPKLLIQFQNNGVVDDSQLPKDRFSAERLKGVDSTLKIQPAKLEDSAVYLCASSPTTSGGTDTQYFGPGTRLTVL.

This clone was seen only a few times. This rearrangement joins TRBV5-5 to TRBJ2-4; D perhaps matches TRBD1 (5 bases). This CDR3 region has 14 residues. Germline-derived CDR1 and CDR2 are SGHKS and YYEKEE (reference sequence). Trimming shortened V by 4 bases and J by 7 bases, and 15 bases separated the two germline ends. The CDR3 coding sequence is TGTGCCAGCAGCCCCCCTGGGGCCGGGAACATTCAGTACTTC. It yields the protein CASSPPGAGNIQYF.

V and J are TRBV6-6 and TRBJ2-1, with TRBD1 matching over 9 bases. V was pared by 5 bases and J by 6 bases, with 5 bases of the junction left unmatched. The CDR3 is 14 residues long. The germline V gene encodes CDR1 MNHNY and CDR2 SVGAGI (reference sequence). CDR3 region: CASSPTGGGNEQFF. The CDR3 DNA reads TGTGCCAGCAGTCCGACAGGGGGGGGCAATGAGCAGTTCTTC.

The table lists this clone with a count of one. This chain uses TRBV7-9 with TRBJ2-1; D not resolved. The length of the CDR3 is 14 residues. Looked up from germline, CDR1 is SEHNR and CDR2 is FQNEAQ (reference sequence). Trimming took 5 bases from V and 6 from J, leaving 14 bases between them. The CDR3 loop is CASSPQWSRNEQFF. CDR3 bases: TGTGCCAGCAGCCCACAGTGGTCCCGCAATGAGCAGTTCTTC. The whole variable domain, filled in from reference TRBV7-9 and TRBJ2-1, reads DTGVSQNPRHKITKRGQNVTFRCDPISEHNRLYWYRQTLGQGPEFLTYFQNEAQLEKSRLLSDRFSAERPKGSFSTLEIQRTEQGDSAMYLCASSPQWSRNEQFFGPGTRLTVL.